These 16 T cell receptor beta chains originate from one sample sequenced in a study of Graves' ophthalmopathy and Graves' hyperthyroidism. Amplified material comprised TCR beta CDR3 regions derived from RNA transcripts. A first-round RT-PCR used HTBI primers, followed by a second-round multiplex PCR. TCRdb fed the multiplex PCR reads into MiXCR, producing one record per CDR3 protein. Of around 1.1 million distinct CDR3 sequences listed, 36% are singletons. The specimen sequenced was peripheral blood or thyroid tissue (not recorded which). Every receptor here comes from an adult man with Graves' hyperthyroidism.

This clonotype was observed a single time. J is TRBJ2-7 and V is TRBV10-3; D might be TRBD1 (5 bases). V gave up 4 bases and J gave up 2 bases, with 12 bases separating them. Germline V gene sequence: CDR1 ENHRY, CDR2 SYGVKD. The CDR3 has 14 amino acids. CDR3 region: CAISVDSAPYEQYF. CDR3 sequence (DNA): TGTGCCATCAGTGTTGACAGTGCCCCCTACGAGCAGTACTTC.

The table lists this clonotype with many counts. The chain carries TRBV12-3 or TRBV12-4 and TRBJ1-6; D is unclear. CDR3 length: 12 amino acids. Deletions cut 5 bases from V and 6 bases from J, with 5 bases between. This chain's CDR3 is CASSPRNSPLHF. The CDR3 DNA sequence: TGTGCCAGCAGTCCACGTAATTCACCCCTCCACTTT.

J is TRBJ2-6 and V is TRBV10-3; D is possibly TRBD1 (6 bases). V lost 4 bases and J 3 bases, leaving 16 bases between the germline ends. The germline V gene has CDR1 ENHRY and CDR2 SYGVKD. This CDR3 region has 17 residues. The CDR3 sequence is CAISGQVANYGANVLTF. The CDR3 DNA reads TGTGCCATCAGTGGACAGGTCGCTAACTATGGGGCCAACGTCCTGACTTTC.

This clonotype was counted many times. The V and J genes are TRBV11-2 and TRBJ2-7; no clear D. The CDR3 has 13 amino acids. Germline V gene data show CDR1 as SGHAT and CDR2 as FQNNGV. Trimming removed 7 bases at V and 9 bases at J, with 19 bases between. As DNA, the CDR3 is TGTGCCAGCACCGGAGACGCCTATCCGGGGCAGTACTTC. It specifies CASTGDAYPGQYF.

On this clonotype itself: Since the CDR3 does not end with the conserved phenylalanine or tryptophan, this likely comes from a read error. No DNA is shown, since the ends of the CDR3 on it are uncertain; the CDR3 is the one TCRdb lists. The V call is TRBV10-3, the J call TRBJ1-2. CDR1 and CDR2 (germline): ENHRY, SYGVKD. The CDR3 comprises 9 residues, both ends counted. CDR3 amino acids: CAISGDGSY.

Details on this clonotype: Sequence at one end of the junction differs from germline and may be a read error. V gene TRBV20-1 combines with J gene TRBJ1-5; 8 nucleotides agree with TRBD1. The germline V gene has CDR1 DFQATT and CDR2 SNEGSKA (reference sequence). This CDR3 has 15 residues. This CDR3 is CSASLTGVEFRPQHF. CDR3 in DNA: TGCAGCGCTAGCCTGACAGGGGTAGAATTTCGTCCCCAGCATTTT.

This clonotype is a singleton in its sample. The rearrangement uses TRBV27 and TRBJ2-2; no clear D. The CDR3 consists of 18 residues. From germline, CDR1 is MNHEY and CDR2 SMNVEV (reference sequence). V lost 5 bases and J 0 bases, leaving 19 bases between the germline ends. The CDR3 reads CASSPLAPQHSNTGELFF. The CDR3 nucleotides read TGTGCCAGCAGTCCCCTCGCACCCCAACATTCGAACACCGGGGAGCTGTTTTTT.

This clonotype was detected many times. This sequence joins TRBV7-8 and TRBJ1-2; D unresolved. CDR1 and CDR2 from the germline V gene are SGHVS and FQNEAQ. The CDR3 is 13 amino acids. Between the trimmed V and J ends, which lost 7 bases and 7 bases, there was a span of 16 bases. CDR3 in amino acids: CASTRPDSAGYTF. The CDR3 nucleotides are TGTGCCAGCACCCGCCCGGACTCAGCTGGCTACACCTTC.

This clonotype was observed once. The CDR3 DNA sequence: TGTGCTAGACCTAGTTACGAGCAGTACTTC. Its protein is CARPSYEQYF. The genes are TRBV5-5 and TRBJ2-7; D is ambiguous. The CDR3 totals 10 residues. Germline lookup yields CDR1 SGHKS and CDR2 YYEKEE (reference sequence). The whole variable domain, filled in from reference TRBV5-5 and TRBJ2-7, reads DAGVTQSPTHLIKTRGQQVTLRCSPISGHKSVSWYQQVLGQGPQFIFQYYEKEERGRGNFPDRFSARQFPNYSSELNVNALLLGDSALYLCARPSYEQYFGPGTRLTVT.

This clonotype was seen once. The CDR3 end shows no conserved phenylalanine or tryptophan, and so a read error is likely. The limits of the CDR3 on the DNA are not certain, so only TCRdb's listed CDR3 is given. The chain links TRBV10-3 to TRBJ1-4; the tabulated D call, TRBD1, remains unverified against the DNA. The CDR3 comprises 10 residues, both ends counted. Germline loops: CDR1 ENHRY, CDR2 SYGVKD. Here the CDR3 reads CAISESIQGL.

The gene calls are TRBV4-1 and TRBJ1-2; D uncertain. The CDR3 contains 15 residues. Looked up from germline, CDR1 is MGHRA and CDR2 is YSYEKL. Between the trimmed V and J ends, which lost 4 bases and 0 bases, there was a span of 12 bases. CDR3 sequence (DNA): TGCGCCAGCAGCCCAAGCCAGATCTCTAACTATGGCTACACCTTC. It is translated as CASSPSQISNYGYTF.

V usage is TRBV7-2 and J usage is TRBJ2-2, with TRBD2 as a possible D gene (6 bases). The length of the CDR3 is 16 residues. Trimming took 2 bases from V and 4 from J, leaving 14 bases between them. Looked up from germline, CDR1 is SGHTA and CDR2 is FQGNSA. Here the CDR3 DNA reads TGTGCCAGCAGCTTAAACCCCGGGGGTGCCACCGGGGAGCTGTTTTTT. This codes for CASSLNPGGATGELFF.

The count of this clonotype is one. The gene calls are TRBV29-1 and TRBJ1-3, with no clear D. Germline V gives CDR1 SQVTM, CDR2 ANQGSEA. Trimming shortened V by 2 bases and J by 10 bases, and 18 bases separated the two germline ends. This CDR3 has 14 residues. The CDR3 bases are TGCAGCGTTGAATGGGGAGGACCTGGAGAGACCATATATTTT. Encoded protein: CSVEWGGPGETIYF.

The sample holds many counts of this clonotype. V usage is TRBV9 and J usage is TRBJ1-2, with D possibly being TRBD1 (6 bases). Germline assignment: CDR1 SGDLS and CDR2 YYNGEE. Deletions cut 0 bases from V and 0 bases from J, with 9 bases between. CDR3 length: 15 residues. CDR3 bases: TGTGCCAGCAGCGTAGCTGGACAGACTAACTATGGCTACACCTTC. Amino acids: CASSVAGQTNYGYTF.

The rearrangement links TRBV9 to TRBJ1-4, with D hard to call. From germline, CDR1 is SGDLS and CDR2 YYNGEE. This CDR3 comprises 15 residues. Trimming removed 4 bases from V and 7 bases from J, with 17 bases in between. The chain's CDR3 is CASSPRTARGEKLFF. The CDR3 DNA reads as TGTGCCAGCAGCCCTCGGACTGCCAGAGGTGAAAAACTGTTTTTT. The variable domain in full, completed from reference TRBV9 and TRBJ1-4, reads DSGVTQTPKHLITATGQRVTLRCSPRSGDLSVYWYQQSLDQGLQFLIQYYNGEERAKGNILERFSAQQFPDLHSELNLSSLELGDSALYFCASSPRTARGEKLFFGSGTQLSVL.

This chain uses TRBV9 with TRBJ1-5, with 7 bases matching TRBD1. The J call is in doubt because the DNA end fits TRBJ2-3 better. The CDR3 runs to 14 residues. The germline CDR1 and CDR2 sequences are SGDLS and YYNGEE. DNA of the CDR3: TGTGCCAGCAGTTTCAGGGGGTTCGCAGATACGCAGTATTTT. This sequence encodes CASSFRGFADTQYF.